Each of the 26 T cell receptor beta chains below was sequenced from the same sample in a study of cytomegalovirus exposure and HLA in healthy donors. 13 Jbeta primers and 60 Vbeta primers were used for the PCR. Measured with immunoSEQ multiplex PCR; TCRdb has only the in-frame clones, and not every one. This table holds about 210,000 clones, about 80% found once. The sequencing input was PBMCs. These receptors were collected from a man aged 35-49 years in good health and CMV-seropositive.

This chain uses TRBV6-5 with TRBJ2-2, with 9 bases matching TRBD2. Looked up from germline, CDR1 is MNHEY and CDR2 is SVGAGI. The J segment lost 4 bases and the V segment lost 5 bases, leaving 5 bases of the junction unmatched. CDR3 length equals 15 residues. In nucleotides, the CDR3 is TGTGCCAGCAGTAGGACTAGCGATGGCACCGGGGAGCTGTTTTTT. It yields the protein CASSRTSDGTGELFF.

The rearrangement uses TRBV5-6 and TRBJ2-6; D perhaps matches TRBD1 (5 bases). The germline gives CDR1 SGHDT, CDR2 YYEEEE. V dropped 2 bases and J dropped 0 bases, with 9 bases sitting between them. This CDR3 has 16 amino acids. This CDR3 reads CASSFRQISGANVLTF. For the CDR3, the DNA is TGTGCCAGCAGCTTTCGACAGATCTCTGGGGCCAACGTCCTGACTTTC. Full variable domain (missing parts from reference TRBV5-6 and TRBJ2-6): DAGVTQSPTHLIKTRGQQVTLRCSPKSGHDTVSWYQQALGQGPQFIFQYYEEEERQRGNFPDRFSGHQFPNYSSELNVNALLLGDSALYLCASSFRQISGANVLTFGAGSRLTVL.

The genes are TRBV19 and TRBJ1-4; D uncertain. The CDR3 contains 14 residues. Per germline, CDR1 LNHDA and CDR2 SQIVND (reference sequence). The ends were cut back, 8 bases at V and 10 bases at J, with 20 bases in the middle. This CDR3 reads CASLPRGEGGKLFF. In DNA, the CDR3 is TGTGCCAGTCTCCCCCGGGGAGAGGGCGGAAAACTGTTTTTT. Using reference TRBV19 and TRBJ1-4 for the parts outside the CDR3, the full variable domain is DGGITQSPKYLFRKEGQNVTLSCEQNLNHDAMYWYRQDPGQGLRLIYYSQIVNDFQKGDIAEGYSVSREKKESFPLTVTSAQKNPTAFYLCASLPRGEGGKLFFGSGTQLSVL.

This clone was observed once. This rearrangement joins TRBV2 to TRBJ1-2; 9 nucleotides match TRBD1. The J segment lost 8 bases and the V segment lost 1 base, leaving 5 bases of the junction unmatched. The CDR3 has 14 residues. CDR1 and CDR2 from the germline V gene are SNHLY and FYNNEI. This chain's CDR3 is CASSEGTGDGGYTF. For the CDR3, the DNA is TGTGCCAGCAGTGAAGGGACAGGGGATGGGGGCTACACCTTC.

CDR3 coding DNA: TGTGCCAGCTCAGCAGGACAGGGGGTCGAAGATGGCTACACCTTC. This sequence encodes CASSAGQGVEDGYTF. The rearrangement joins TRBV18 to TRBJ1-2; TRBD1 matches at 10 bases. The junction had 9 bases not matched to a gene; V was cut back by 5 bases and J by 6 bases. The CDR3 spans 15 residues. The V gene's germline CDR1 is KGHSH and CDR2 LQKENI.

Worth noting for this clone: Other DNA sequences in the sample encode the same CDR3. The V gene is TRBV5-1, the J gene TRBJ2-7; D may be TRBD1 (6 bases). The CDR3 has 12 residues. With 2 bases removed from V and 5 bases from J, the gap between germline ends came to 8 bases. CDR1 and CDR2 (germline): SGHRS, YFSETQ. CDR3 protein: CASSLQGNEQYF. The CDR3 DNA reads TGCGCCAGCAGCTTACAGGGTAACGAGCAGTACTTC. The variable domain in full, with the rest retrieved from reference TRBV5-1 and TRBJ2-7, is KAGVTQTPRYLIKTRGQQVTLSCSPISGHRSVSWYQQTPGQGLQFLFEYFSETQRNKGNFPGRFSGRQFSNSRSEMNVSTLELGDSALYLCASSLQGNEQYFGPGTRLTVT.

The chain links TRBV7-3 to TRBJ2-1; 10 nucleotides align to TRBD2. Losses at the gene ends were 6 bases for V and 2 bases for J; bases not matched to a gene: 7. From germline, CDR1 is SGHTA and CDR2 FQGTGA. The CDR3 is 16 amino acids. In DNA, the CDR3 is TGTGCCAGCAGTCCTTCCACTAGCGGGACCTACAATGAGCAGTTCTTC. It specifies CASSPSTSGTYNEQFF.

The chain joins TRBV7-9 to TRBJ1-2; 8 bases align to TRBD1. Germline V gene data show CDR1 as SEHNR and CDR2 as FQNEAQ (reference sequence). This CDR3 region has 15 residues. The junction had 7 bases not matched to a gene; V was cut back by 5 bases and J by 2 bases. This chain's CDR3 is CASSPRTGLNYGYTF. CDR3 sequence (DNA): TGTGCCAGCAGCCCCAGGACAGGGCTAAACTATGGCTACACCTTC.

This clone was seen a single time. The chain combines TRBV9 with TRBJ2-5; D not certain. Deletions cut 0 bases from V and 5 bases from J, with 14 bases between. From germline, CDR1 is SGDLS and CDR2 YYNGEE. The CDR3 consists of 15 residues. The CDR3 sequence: CASSVGVSSTETQYF. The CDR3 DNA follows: TGTGCCAGCAGCGTAGGAGTCTCCTCCACGGAGACCCAGTACTTC. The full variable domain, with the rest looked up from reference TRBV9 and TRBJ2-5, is DSGVTQTPKHLITATGQRVTLRCSPRSGDLSVYWYQQSLDQGLQFLIQYYNGEERAKGNILERFSAQQFPDLHSELNLSSLELGDSALYFCASSVGVSSTETQYFGPGTRLLVL.

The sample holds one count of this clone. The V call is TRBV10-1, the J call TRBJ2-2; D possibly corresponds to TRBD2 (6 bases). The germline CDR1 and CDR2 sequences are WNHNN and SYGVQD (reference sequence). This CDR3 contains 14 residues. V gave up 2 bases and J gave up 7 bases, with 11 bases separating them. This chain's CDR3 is CASSEGLRGGELFF. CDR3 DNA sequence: TGCGCCAGCAGTGAGGGACTACGGGGCGGGGAGCTGTTTTTT.

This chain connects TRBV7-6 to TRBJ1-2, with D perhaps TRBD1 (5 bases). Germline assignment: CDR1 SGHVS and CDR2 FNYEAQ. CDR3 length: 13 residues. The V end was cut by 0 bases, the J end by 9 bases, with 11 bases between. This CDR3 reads CASSLAGVGSYTF. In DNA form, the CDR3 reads TGTGCCAGCAGCTTAGCAGGGGTTGGGAGCTACACCTTC. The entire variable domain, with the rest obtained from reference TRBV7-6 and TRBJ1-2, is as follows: GAGVSQSPRYKVTKRGQDVALRCDPISGHVSLYWYRQALGQGPEFLTYFNYEAQQDKSGLPNDRFSAERPEGSISTLTIQRTEQRDSAMYRCASSLAGVGSYTFGSGTRLTVV.

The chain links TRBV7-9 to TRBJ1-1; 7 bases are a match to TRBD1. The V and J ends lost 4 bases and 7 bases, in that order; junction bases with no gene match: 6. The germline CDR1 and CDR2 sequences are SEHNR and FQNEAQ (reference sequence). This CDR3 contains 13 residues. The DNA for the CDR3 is TGTGCCAGCAGCTCGAGACAGGGCTTTGAAGCTTTCTTT. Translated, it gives CASSSRQGFEAFF.

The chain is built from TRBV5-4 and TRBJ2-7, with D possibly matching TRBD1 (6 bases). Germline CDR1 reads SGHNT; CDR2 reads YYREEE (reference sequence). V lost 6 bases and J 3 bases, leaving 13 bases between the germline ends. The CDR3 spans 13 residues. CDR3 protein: CASNPGQNYEQYV. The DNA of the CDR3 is TGTGCCAGCAACCCCGGACAGAACTACGAGCAGTACGTC.

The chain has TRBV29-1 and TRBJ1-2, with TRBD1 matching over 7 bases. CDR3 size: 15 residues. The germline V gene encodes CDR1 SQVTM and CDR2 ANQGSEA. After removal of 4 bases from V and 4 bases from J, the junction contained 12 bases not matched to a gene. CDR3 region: CSVGARGTLSYGYTF. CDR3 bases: TGCAGCGTTGGTGCCAGGGGGACGTTATCCTATGGCTACACCTTC.

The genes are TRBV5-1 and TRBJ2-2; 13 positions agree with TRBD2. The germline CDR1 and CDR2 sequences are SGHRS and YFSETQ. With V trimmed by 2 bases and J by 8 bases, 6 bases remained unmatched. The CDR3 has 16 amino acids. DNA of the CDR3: TGCGCCAGCAGCTTTCGGACTAGCGGGAGTGCTGGGGAGCTGTTTTTT. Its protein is CASSFRTSGSAGELFF. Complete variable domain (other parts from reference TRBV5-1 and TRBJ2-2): KAGVTQTPRYLIKTRGQQVTLSCSPISGHRSVSWYQQTPGQGLQFLFEYFSETQRNKGNFPGRFSGRQFSNSRSEMNVSTLELGDSALYLCASSFRTSGSAGELFFGEGSRLTVL.

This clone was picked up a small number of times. CDR3 in amino acids: CASSELKGASSNQPQHF. The CDR3 DNA is TGTGCCAGCAGTGAATTAAAGGGAGCATCTAGCAATCAGCCCCAGCATTTT. This sequence joins TRBV6-1 and TRBJ1-5; no clear D gene. CDR1 MNHNS and CDR2 SASEGT come from the germline V gene. The CDR3 is 17 residues long. V lost 2 bases and J lost 0, with 14 bases in between.

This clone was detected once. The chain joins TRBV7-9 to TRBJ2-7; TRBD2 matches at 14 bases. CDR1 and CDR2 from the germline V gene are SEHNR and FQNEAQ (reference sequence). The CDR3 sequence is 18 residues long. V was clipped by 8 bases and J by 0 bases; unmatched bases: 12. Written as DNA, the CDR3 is TGTGCCAGCGCGGGGGGACTAGCGGGGGACCTAGTCTCCTACGAGCAGTACTTC. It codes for CASAGGLAGDLVSYEQYF.

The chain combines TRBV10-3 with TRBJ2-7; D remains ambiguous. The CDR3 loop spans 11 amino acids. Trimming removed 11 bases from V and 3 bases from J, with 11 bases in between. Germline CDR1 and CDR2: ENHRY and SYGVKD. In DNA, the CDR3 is TGTGCCGCCATGGCGGACTACGAGCAGTACTTC. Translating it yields CAAMADYEQYF.

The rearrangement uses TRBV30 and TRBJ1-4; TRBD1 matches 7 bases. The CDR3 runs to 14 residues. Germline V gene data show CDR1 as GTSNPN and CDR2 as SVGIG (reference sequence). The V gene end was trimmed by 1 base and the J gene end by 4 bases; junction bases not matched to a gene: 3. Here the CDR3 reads CAWSGTGLNEKLFF. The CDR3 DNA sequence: TGTGCCTGGAGTGGGACAGGACTTAATGAAAAACTGTTTTTT. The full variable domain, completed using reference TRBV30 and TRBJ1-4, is SQTIHQWPATLVQPVGSPLSLECTVEGTSNPNLYWYRQAAGRGLQLLFYSVGIGQISSEVPQNLSASRPQDRQFILSSKKLLLSDSGFYLCAWSGTGLNEKLFFGSGTQLSVL.

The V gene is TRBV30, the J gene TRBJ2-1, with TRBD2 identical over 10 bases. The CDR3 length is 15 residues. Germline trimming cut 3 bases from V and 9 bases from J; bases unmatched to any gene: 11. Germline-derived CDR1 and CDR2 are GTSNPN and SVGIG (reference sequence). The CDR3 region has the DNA TGTGCCTGGAGGGTTCGTCTAGCGGGAGATACTGAGCAGTTCTTC. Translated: CAWRVRLAGDTEQFF.

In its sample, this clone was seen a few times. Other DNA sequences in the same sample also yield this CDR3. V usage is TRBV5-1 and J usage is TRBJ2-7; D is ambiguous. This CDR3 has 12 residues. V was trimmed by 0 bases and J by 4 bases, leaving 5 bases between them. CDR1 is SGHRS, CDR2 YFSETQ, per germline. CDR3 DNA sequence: TGCGCCAGCAGCTTGGGAGCTTACGAGCAGTACTTC. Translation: CASSLGAYEQYF.

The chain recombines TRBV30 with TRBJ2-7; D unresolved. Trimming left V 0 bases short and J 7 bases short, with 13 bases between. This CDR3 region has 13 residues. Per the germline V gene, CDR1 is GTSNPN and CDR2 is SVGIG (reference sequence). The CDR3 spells CAWSVWDTGEQYV. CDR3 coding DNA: TGTGCCTGGAGTGTGTGGGATACCGGGGAGCAGTACGTC.

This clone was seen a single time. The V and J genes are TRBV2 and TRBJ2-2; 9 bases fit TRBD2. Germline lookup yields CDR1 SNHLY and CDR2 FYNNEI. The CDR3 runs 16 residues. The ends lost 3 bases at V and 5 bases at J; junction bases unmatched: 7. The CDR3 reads CASSDPREGFTGELFF. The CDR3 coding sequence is TGTGCCAGCAGTGACCCGCGGGAGGGATTTACCGGGGAGCTGTTTTTT.

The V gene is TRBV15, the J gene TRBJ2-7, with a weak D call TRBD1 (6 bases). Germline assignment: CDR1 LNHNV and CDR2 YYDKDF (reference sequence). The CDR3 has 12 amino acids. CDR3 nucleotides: TGTGCCACCAGCAGAGATAGGCAGGGGTGGCACGTC. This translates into CATSRDRQGWHV.

The CDR3: CASSEAGGRGRIGEKLFF. CDR3 DNA sequence: TGTGCCAGCAGTGAAGCGGGTGGCAGGGGACGGATTGGTGAAAAACTGTTTTTT. This chain joins TRBV6-1 and TRBJ1-4, with D maybe TRBD1 (6 bases). The CDR3 consists of 18 residues. Germline V gene data show CDR1 as MNHNS and CDR2 as SASEGT. Trimming stripped 0 bases from V and 7 bases from J, with 21 bases between.

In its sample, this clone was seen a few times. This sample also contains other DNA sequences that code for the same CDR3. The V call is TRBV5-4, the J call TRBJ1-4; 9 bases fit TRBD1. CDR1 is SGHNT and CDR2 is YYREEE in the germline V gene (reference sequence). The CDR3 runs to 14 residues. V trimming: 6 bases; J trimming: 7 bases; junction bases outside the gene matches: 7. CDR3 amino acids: CASNRQGGSEKLFF. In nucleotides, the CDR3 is TGTGCCAGCAACCGACAGGGGGGCAGTGAAAAACTGTTTTTT.